This is a list of T cell receptor beta chains from one sample in a study of blood T cell repertoires in COVID-19. Sequencing was performed with immunoSEQ multiplex PCR; in TCRdb, only in-frame clones are kept and a portion is missing. The sample includes some 180,000 clones, about 80% of them seen just once. The sequenced sample consisted of PBMCs or T cells enriched from blood (not recorded which). Every receptor here comes from a woman in her seventies in a cohort exposed to, infected with or recovered from COVID-19 (not recorded which). Each CDR3 is given with its conserved first and last residue. A D gene is named only where the DNA matches it firmly. Clone size is shown for a subset of rows, as once, few, many or a class of expanded clone.

clone size	V gene	J gene	D gene	CDR3 protein	CDR3 DNA
.	TRBV18	TRBJ2-7	.	CASSPGRGADEQYF	TGTGCCAGCTCACCCGGCAGGGGGGCTGACGAGCAGTACTTC
.	TRBV20-1	TRBJ2-1	.	CSALRTNEQFF	TGCAGTGCCCTTAGAACCAATGAGCAGTTCTTC
once	TRBV5-5	TRBJ1-4	.	CASSLGWGRRDDEKLFF	TGTGCCAGCAGCTTGGGATGGGGGCGCAGAGACGATGAAAAACTGTTTTTT
.	TRBV6-6	TRBJ2-7	.	CASSYSFHNVPSEQYF	TGTGCCAGCAGTTACTCATTCCACAACGTACCCTCCGAGCAGTACTTC
.	TRBV24-1	TRBJ2-7	.	CATSDPGGVGRRDEQYF	TGTGCCACCAGTGATCCTGGAGGAGTGGGCCGCCGGGACGAGCAGTACTTC
.	TRBV5-1	TRBJ2-1	TRBD1	CASSFRDRLRDEQFF	TGCGCCAGCAGCTTCCGGGACAGGCTCCGAGATGAGCAGTTCTTC
.	TRBV28	TRBJ2-5	.	CASRFEGHQETQYF	TGTGCCAGCAGATTCGAGGGCCATCAAGAGACCCAGTACTTC
.	TRBV6-2/TRBV6-3	TRBJ2-1	TRBD2	CASSSGSGSNNEQFF	TGTGCCAGCAGTTCCGGAAGCGGGAGCAACAATGAGCAGTTCTTC
.	TRBV18	TRBJ2-1	TRBD2	CASSPPGLAPNEQFF	TGTGCCAGCTCACCGCCGGGACTAGCGCCCAATGAGCAGTTCTTC
.	TRBV18	TRBJ2-6	.	CASSPVAGGPSSGANVLTF	TGTGCCAGCTCACCAGTTGCTGGGGGCCCTAGCTCTGGGGCCAACGTCCTGACTTTC
.	TRBV12-3/TRBV12-4	TRBJ2-7	TRBD1	CASSMDRDEQYF	TGTGCCAGCAGTATGGACAGGGACGAGCAGTACTTC
few	TRBV27	TRBJ2-7	TRBD1	CASSLSPDRGRYEQYF	TGTGCCAGCAGCCTTAGCCCGGACAGGGGGCGTTACGAGCAGTACTTC
.	TRBV27	TRBJ2-3	TRBD2	CASSYPSYLAGEEEDTQYF	TGTGCCAGCAGTTACCCATCGTACCTAGCGGGAGAGGAGGAAGATACGCAGTATTTT
.	TRBV4-2	TRBJ2-1	.	CASSKGGDEQFF	TGTGCCAGCAGTAAGGGGGGGGATGAGCAGTTCTTC
.	TRBV12-3/TRBV12-4	TRBJ2-5	.	CASSSQETQYF	TGTGCCAGCAGTTCGCAAGAGACCCAGTACTTC
few	TRBV27	TRBJ1-5	.	CASSLGRGQPQHF	TGTGCCAGCAGTTTAGGTCGGGGTCAGCCCCAGCATTTT
.	TRBV10-2	TRBJ1-6	.	CASRGAWNSPLHF	TGCGCCAGCAGGGGGGCTTGGAATTCACCCCTCCACTTT
.	TRBV10-3	TRBJ2-3	TRBD2	CAISESSGSRTDTQYF	TGTGCCATCAGTGAGTCTAGCGGGAGTAGGACAGATACGCAGTATTTT
.	TRBV10-3	TRBJ1-1	TRBD1	CAISATDRGAEAFF	TGTGCCATCAGTGCGACGGACAGGGGTGCTGAAGCTTTCTTT
.	TRBV24-1	TRBJ2-1	TRBD2	CATSDLRGGEQFF	TGTGCCACCAGTGATTTGCGGGGGGGTGAGCAGTTCTTC
medium-sized	TRBV6-2/TRBV6-3	TRBJ1-2	TRBD1	CASSPGDRAKGYTF	TGTGCCAGCAGCCCCGGGGACAGGGCGAAGGGCTACACCTTC
.	TRBV6-5	TRBJ2-7	TRBD1	CASSYFRTGNYEQYF	TGTGCCAGCAGTTATTTCCGGACAGGCAACTACGAGCAGTACTTC
.	TRBV10-3	TRBJ2-3	.	CAISVQGPSTDTQYF	TGTGCCATCAGTGTACAGGGCCCTAGCACAGATACGCAGTATTTT
once	TRBV18	TRBJ2-3	.	CASSPRATDTQYF	TGTGCCAGCTCACCACGGGCGACAGATACGCAGTATTTT
.	TRBV11-3	TRBJ2-6	.	CASSFIRGSGANVLTF	TGTGCCAGCAGCTTCATAAGGGGCTCTGGGGCCAACGTCCTGACTTTC
.	TRBV28	TRBJ1-5	TRBD1	CASSSRKQGGDRNQPQHF	TGTGCCAGCAGTTCGCGTAAACAGGGGGGTGATCGCAATCAGCCCCAGCATTTT
few	TRBV6-2/TRBV6-3	TRBJ2-1	.	CASSLANEQFF	TGTGCCAGCAGTTTGGCTAATGAGCAGTTCTTC
.	TRBV23-1	TRBJ2-7	.	CASSRAGLSYEQYF	TGCGCCAGCAGTCGGGCAGGGCTATCATACGAGCAGTACTTC
once	TRBV9	TRBJ2-1	TRBD2	CASSYQAGGVDEQFF	TGTGCCAGCAGCTACCAAGCGGGAGGGGTAGATGAGCAGTTCTTC
.	TRBV7-8	TRBJ2-7	.	CASSSGDDRVKYF	TGTGCCAGCAGCTCGGGGGATGACAGGGTCAAGTACTTC
.	TRBV7-8	TRBJ2-1	.	CASSFTLWGTEENEQFF	TGTGCCAGCAGCTTCACTCTATGGGGGACTGAAGAAAATGAGCAGTTCTTC
.	TRBV2	TRBJ1-4	.	CASSEVIGRLATNEKLFF	TGTGCCAGCAGTGAAGTAATCGGCCGACTCGCAACTAATGAAAAACTGTTTTTT
.	TRBV19	TRBJ2-3	TRBD2	CASSIPGVTRDYPLRTQYF	TGTGCCAGTAGTATCCCCGGGGTGACCCGGGACTATCCATTGCGTACGCAGTATTTT
.	TRBV5-1	TRBJ2-5	.	CASSFVGGVSQETQYF	TGCGCCAGCAGCTTCGTCGGAGGGGTGAGCCAAGAGACCCAGTACTTC
.	TRBV4-2	TRBJ2-1	TRBD2	CASSQELLLAGYEQFF	TGTGCCAGCAGCCAAGAACTGTTACTAGCGGGATATGAGCAGTTCTTC
.	TRBV7-8	TRBJ2-3	TRBD2	CASRSSGSGTDTQYF	TGTGCCAGCAGATCCAGCGGGAGTGGTACAGATACGCAGTATTTT
.	TRBV28	TRBJ2-2	TRBD2	CASSLWEGRRVTGELFF	TGTGCCAGCAGTTTGTGGGAGGGCCGTCGGGTCACCGGGGAGCTGTTTTTT
once	TRBV19	TRBJ2-1	.	CASSIRSEFNEQFF	TGTGCCAGTAGTATTAGAAGTGAGTTCAATGAGCAGTTCTTC
.	TRBV7-2	TRBJ2-5	TRBD2	CAGGAGGLETQYF	TGTGCTGGGGGAGCGGGAGGGTTGGAGACCCAGTACTTC
.	TRBV11-3	TRBJ2-3	TRBD1	CASSLGPTGGGRTDTQYF	TGTGCCAGCAGCTTAGGCCCTACAGGGGGAGGACGCACAGATACGCAGTATTTT
.	TRBV6-2/TRBV6-3	TRBJ2-7	TRBD2	CASSPKLAGGRAEQYF	TGTGCCAGCAGCCCTAAGCTAGCGGGAGGTCGTGCCGAGCAGTACTTC
.	TRBV30	TRBJ2-3	TRBD1	CAWLQGATQYF	TGTGCCTGGTTACAGGGGGCGACGCAGTATTTT
.	TRBV4-1	TRBJ2-5	TRBD2	CASSQGLSGRVETQYF	TGCGCCAGCAGCCAAGGGCTTAGCGGGAGGGTAGAGACCCAGTACTTC
.	TRBV19	TRBJ1-3	.	CASSMGQSGNTIYF	TGTGCCAGTAGTATGGGACAATCAGGAAACACCATATATTTT
.	TRBV7-2	TRBJ1-4	TRBD1	CASSYRTGSNEKLFF	TGTGCCAGCAGCTACCGGACAGGGTCTAATGAAAAACTGTTTTTT
.	TRBV7-9	TRBJ2-7	TRBD2	CASSLVTSGRYEQYF	TGTGCCAGCAGCTTAGTCACTAGCGGGAGATACGAGCAGTACTTC
.	TRBV15	TRBJ2-7	TRBD2	CATSRDSGGASREQYF	TGTGCCACCAGCAGAGATTCGGGGGGGGCGAGTCGGGAGCAGTACTTC
.	TRBV24-1	TRBJ2-1	TRBD1	CATSDRPGTGGNEQFF	TGTGCCACCAGTGATCGTCCCGGGACAGGGGGCAATGAGCAGTTCTTC